Each of the 5 T cell receptor beta chains below was sequenced from the same sample in a study of T cell repertoires in cytomegalovirus infection. A single record per CDR3 protein comes from TCRdb applying MiXCR to the reads. The sample holds roughly 240,000 distinct CDR3 sequences; approximately 7% are singletons and the top ten take under 7%. Sequences were obtained from PBMCs. The receptor set was obtained from a human donor in good health (CMV status not recorded). Some clones in this sample may be carry-over from other donors' samples.

This clonotype occurred many times. J is TRBJ1-1 and V is TRBV30; D unresolved. V lost 1 base and J 4 bases, leaving 16 bases between the germline ends. This CDR3 spans 15 amino acids. CDR1 and CDR2 from the germline V gene are GTSNPN and SVGIG (reference sequence). CDR3 sequence: CAWSDPPGKSTEAFF. The CDR3 DNA is TGTGCCTGGAGTGACCCCCCCGGGAAATCCACTGAAGCTTTCTTT. The complete variable domain, with remaining parts taken from reference TRBV30 and TRBJ1-1, reads SQTIHQWPATLVQPVGSPLSLECTVEGTSNPNLYWYRQAAGRGLQLLFYSVGIGQISSEVPQNLSASRPQDRQFILSSKKLLLSDSGFYLCAWSDPPGKSTEAFFGQGTRLTVV.

This clonotype was recorded at least ten times. The chain has TRBV29-1 and TRBJ1-2; the D is unclear. The CDR3 is 12 residues long. Trimming removed 2 bases from V and 2 bases from J, with 6 bases in between. Germline V gene sequence: CDR1 SQVTM, CDR2 ANQGSEA. Written as DNA, the CDR3 is TGCAGCGTTGAACAGGAAAACTATGGCTACACCTTC. Amino acid sequence: CSVEQENYGYTF.

The table lists this clonotype with many counts. The chain combines TRBV28 with TRBJ1-4; D remains ambiguous. Germline V gene data show CDR1 as MDHEN and CDR2 as SYDVKM. Trimming removed 5 bases from V and 4 bases from J, with 20 bases in between. The CDR3 loop spans 17 amino acids. CDR3 sequence: CASSGAASSALNEKLFF. The CDR3, as DNA: TGTGCCAGCAGTGGAGCGGCCAGCTCAGCCCTTAATGAAAAACTGTTTTTT.

This clonotype was seen ten or more times. J is TRBJ2-1 and V is TRBV10-3; D may correspond to TRBD1 or TRBD2 (5 bases each). Germline V lookup: CDR1 ENHRY, CDR2 SYGVKD. Trimming took off 5 bases at V and 7 bases at J, with 15 bases between the two ends. The CDR3 covers 14 residues. The CDR3 spells CAISPGTGVNEQFF. CDR3 sequence (DNA): TGTGCCATCAGTCCCGGGACCGGAGTGAATGAGCAGTTCTTC.

Notes on this clonotype: This clone may be a read error of a much larger clone one base away. The CDR3 DNA reads TGTGCCAGCAGCTTAGAGCTAGCGGGGGACACCGAGGAGCTGTTTTTT. Encoded protein: CASSLELAGDTEELFF. The genes are TRBV11-2 and TRBJ2-2; 10 bases line up with TRBD2. The CDR3 length is 16 residues. CDR1 SGHAT and CDR2 FQNNGV come from the germline V gene.